The T cell receptor (beta chain) under discussion was sequenced for a study of T cells expressing NK-cell markers. Worth noting for this clonotype: As yet, its antigen is unknown.

Study conclusions and caveats: These clonotypes also led the CD3+CD56-NKG2C+ fraction in four donors. No clear determination of HCMV specificity was made for expanded NKG2C+ T cell clones.

TCRdb re-called the 5' RACE reads and gives one entry per CDR3 protein, without DNA. The clone table shows 150,000 or so distinct CDR3 sequences, with the ten largest holding 37%. The length of the CDR3 is 12 residues. From germline, CDR1 is MDHEN and CDR2 SYDVKM. This TCR came from a woman aged 50 to 65 in good health. This chain connects TRBV28 to TRBJ2-1; the TCRdb call, TRBD1, lacks DNA for checking. The sequencing sample was made of blood T cells: a sorted CD56 or NKG2C T cell subset, CD4+ or CD8+ T cells, or bulk PBMC T cells (not recorded which). CDR3 residues: CASSYLDRDWFF.